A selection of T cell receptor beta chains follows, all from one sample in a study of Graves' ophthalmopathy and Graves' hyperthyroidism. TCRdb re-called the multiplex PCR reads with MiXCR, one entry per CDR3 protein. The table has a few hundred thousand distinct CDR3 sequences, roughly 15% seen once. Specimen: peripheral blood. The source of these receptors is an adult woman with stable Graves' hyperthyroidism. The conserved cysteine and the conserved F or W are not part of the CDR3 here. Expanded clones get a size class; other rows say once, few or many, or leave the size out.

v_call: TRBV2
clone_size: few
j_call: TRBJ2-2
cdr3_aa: TSSRQGPNTGELF

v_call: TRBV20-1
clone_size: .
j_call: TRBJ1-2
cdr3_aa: SARGVAGYT

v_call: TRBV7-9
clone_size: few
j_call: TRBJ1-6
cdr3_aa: ASSPPRASSYNSPLH

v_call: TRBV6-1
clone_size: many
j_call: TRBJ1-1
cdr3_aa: ASSPIGTGGTEAF

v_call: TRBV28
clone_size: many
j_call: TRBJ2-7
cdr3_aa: ASRGQEGVYEQY

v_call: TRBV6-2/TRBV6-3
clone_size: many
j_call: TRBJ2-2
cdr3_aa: ASRITGGNTGELF

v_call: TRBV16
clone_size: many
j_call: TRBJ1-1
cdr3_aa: ASSQGVYTEAF

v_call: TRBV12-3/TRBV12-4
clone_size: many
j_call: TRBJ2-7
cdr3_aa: ATRGVGGSEQY

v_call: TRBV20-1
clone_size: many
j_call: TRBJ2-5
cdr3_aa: SARPLAGVETQY

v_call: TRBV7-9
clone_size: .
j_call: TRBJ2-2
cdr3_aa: ASSLTGAHTGELF

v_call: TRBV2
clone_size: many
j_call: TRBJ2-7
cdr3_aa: ASSATSGK

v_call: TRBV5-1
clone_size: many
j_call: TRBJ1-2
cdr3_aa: ASSLTVGNGYT

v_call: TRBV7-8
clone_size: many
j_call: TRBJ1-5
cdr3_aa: ASSLDRKVHQPQH

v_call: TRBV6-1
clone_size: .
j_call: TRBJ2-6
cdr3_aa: ASRGWAGASGANVLT

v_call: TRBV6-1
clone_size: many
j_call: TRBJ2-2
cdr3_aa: ASSEQEAGKLF

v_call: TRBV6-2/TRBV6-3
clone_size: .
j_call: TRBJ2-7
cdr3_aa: ASSHPFLRFMSGGVFY

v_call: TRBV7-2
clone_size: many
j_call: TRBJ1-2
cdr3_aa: ASSYIKDYGYT

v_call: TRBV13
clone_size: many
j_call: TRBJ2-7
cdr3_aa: ASSLGRRRQGYEQY

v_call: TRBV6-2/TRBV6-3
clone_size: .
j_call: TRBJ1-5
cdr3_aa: ASSYGDRGTSNQPQH

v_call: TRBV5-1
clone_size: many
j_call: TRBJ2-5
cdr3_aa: ASSLPQGVRETQY

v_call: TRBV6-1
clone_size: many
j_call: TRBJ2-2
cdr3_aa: ASAGLAPDGELF

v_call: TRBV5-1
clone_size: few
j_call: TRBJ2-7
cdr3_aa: ASILVGQGAQEQY

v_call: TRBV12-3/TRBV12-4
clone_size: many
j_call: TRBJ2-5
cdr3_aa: ASSFRDTYQETQY

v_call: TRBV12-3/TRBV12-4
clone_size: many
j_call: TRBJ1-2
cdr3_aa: ASSFVRDGYT